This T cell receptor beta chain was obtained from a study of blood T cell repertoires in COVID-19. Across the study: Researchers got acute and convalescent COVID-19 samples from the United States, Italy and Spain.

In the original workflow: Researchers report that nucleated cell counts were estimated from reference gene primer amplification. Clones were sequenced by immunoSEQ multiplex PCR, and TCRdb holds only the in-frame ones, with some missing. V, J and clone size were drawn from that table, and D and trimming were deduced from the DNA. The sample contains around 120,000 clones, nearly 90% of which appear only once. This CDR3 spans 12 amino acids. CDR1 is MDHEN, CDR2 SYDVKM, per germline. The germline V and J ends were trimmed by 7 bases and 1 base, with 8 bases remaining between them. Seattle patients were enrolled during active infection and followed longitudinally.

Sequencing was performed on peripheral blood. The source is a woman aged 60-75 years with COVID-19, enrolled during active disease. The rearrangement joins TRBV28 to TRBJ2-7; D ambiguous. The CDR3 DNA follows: TGTGCCAGCACCTACCATTCCTACGAGCAGTACTTC. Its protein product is CASTYHSYEQYF.